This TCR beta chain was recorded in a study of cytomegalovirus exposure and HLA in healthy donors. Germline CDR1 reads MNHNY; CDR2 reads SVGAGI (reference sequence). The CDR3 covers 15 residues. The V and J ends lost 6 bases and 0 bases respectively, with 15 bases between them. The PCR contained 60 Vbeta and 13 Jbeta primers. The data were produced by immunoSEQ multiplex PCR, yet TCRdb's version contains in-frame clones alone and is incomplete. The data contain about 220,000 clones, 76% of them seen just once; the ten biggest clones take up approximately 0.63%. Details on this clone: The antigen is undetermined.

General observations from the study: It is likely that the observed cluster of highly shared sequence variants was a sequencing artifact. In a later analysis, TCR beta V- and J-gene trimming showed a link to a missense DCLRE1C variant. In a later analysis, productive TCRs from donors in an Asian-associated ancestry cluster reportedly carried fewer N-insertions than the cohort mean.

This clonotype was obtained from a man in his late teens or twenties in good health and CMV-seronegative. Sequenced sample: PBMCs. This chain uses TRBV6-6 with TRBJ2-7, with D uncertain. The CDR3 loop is CASRYETGPSYEQYF. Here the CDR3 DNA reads TGTGCCAGCAGGTACGAGACTGGCCCCTCCTACGAGCAGTACTTC.